This section outlines one T cell receptor (beta chain) sequence together with its context. It has no known antigen specificity. No base quality information exists; no much larger clone differs at one position. The germline ends are 11 bases apart after V is trimmed by 0 bases and J by 5 bases. The CDR3 goes from the cysteine to the phenylalanine over 15 residues. The only DNA kept is the CDR3, 45 bases in frame from the first base. CDR1 SGHNT and CDR2 YYREEE were looked up in the germline V gene (reference sequence). Using the deep immunoSEQ assay, TCR CDR3 regions were amplified from genomic DNA by multiplex PCR. Extracted genomic DNA from each cell subset was spread evenly across all wells of several immunoSEQ 96-well plates, with each plate serving as a replicate. Each replicate PCR for sorted subsets received roughly 200 ng genomic DNA, equal to roughly 33,000 T cell genomes. The purified libraries were quantified using a Qubit 3.0 fluorometer, sized with a Bioanalyzer 2100, and then quantified again using the KAPA Library Quantification kit. Every immunoSEQ 96-well plate was sequenced on a dedicated single-read 150-cycle Illumina NextSeq 550 flow cell. The authors' analysis ran thus. Because only junctional sequences without quality scores were contained in the immunoSEQ output, filtering matching that applied to full-length reads could not be performed. Sequences were annotated with PyIR, a Python wrapper for IgBLAST v1.9, and V/J genes and CDR3 were assigned using IMGT germline references. Reads were removed for weak V/J assignments (E-value above 1e-6), missing CDR3, stop codons, out-of-frame junctions, or ambiguous translated residues. A V3J clonotype was defined by an identical inferred V gene, J gene, and CDR3 amino acid sequence. Percentage overlap between repertoires was calculated by dividing the number of shared unique clonotypes by the size of the smaller repertoire. RTK rarefaction, the Chao1 estimator, and Recon v2.1 estimates of unobserved clonotypes were used to assess repertoire richness. Generation probabilities for all TCRbeta clonotypes obtained by the gDNA method from four donors were computed using OLGA. In its TCRdb copy, this immuneACCESS table keeps in-frame sequences only and misses some clones. Where compared with another copy, unresolved V genes explain less than half of these, and the others have no known cause. For V, J and clone size, that table is used; D and trimming come from the DNA. The sample profile shows a few million clones; 90% to 95% of them were found once. The top ten constitute under 0.45% of the sample.

This record comes from a study of shared clonotypes between healthy human individuals (dated by TCRdb to about 2020). As for the study more broadly: The cohort comprised two women and a few men aged 18 to 49 years. Per donor, three plates each were used for CD4 naive and CD4 memory, two for CD8 naive, and one for CD8 memory. The study deeply sequenced blood TCR repertoires of about five healthy adults to estimate repertoire size and the extent of clonotype sharing between individuals. Libraries were prepared and TCR repertoires were sequenced by different laboratories using diverse techniques, in order to increase sequencing depth and limit assay-specific biases. Between about 0.94 and 8.9 billion PBMCs per donor were obtained by leukapheresis.

Healthy HIV-negative adults with no recently reported acute infections or vaccinations were included as donors. Only Caucasian adults living in Nashville, Tennessee, USA were represented among the donors. CD4+ T cells were enriched by magnetic negative selection; naive cells were then positively selected on CD45RA, and the negative fraction formed the memory subset. Blood was collected by leukapheresis, and PBMCs were isolated by Ficoll-Histopaque density gradient centrifugation and then cryopreserved in liquid nitrogen vapor phase. Analytical flow cytometry was used to check the purity and quantity of every magnetically sorted T cell population. Each sorted fraction had its genomic DNA isolated and then quantified by UV absorbance on a Nanodrop 2000c. Results the study describes overall, beyond this receptor: Because the study included a small number of donors, the genetic and exposure-history diversity represented was limited. Compared with non-shared clonotypes, clonotypes shared by all four sorted-subset donors had higher generation probabilities. Naive subsets generally had larger estimated clonotype richness than memory subsets. Sharing across several donors was observed for about 5% of naive CD4, about 3.2% of naive CD8, roughly 2.4% of memory CD4, and around 0.4% of memory CD8 clonotypes. Incomplete sequencing was indicated by rarefaction of sorted-subset datasets, despite the large sequencing depth. Sampling was restricted to blood, and TCR repertoires in tissues likely differ from the TCR repertoires found in blood. Pairwise subsampling led to the expectation that sequencing depth would affect the degree of clonotype sharing among donors.

Sequencing was performed on naive CD4+ T cells from PBMCs. The sample's cell subset or site label, in plain terms: CD45RA+ positively selected. This TCR derives from a young man in good health. Some clones in this sample may be carry-over from other donors' samples. The chain was built from TRBV5-4 and TRBJ2-2; D gene: possibly TRBD1, on 6 matching bases. At the DNA level, the sequence is TGTGCCAGCAGCTTGGAGGGGGTTGTTACCGGGGAGCTGTTTTTT. This gives the protein CASSLEGVVTGELFF.